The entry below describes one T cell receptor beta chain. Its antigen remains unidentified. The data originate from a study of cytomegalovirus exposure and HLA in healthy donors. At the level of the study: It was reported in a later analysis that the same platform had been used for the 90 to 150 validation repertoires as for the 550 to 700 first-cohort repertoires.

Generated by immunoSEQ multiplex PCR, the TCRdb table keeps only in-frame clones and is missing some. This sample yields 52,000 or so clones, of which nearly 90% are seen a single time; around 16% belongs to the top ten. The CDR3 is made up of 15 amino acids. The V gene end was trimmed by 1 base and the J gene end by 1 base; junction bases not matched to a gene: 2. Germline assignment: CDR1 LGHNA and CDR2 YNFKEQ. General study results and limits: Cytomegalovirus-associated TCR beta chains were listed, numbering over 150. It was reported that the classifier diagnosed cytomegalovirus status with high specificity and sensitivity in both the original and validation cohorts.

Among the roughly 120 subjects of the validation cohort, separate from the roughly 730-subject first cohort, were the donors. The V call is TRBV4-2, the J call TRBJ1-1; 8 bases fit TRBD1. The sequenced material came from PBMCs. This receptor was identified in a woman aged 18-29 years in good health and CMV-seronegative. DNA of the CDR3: TGTGCCAGCAGCCAAGGCGGACAGGGGAACACTGAAGCTTTCTTT. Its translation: CASSQGGQGNTEAFF.